One sample yielded the 26 T cell receptor beta chains listed below, sequenced in a study of T cells in Graves' hyperthyroidism and ophthalmopathy (dated by TCRdb to between 2018 and 2021). The library was built by means of multiplex PCR. TCRdb names Illumina HiSeq 2000 as the instrument used. TCR beta CDR3 regions were amplified from RNA transcripts. A first-round RT-PCR of the TCR CDR3 used the HTBI primer set with the Qiagen OneStep RT-PCR kit. The public reads were reprocessed in TCRdb via fastp at Q25 and MiXCR, keeping in-frame beta chains. Entries are consolidated by CDR3 protein sequence, retaining the most common genes and DNA. The sample table lists fewer than 600,000 distinct CDR3 sequences, roughly 15% of them with a count of one. The leading ten clones occupy about 15% of the sample. The sequencing sample was made of blood. These receptors were obtained from a woman between 40 and 55 years old with Graves' hyperthyroidism.

The gene calls are TRBV19 and TRBJ2-1; D could derive from TRBD1 or TRBD2 (5 bases each). The V and J ends lost 3 bases and 7 bases respectively, with 16 bases between them. The CDR3 has 15 amino acids. The germline V gene encodes CDR1 LNHDA and CDR2 SQIVND (reference sequence). CDR3: CASSISGGMGNEQFF. DNA of the CDR3: TGTGCCAGTAGTATCTCTGGGGGAATGGGAAATGAGCAGTTCTTC.

This clonotype was observed many times. The gene calls are TRBV15 and TRBJ1-2, with D perhaps matching TRBD1 (5 bases). V was cut by 3 bases and J by 4 bases, with 18 bases left in between. The CDR3 contains 16 residues. The germline V gene has CDR1 LNHNV and CDR2 YYDKDF (reference sequence). The CDR3 DNA sequence: TGTGCCACCAGCAGCCGACGAGGAGAGGACATCTATGGCTACACCTTC. It is translated as CATSSRRGEDIYGYTF.

This clonotype was seen a few times. The V call is TRBV4-1, the J call TRBJ2-7; TRBD2 matches 10 bases. The CDR3 is 16 amino acids. V was clipped by 3 bases and J by 2 bases; unmatched bases: 7. Germline V gives CDR1 MGHRA, CDR2 YSYEKL. The CDR3 DNA reads TGCGCCAGCAGCCACCTCAGCGGGAGGGCCCCCTACGAGCAGTACTTC. The encoded protein is CASSHLSGRAPYEQYF.

This clonotype was seen ten or more times. The chain couples TRBV6-5 to TRBJ2-7, with TRBD2 as a possible D gene (5 bases). The germline gives CDR1 MNHEY, CDR2 SVGAGI. The V and J ends lost 4 bases and 0 bases respectively, with 22 bases between them. The CDR3 is made up of 18 amino acids. The CDR3 loop is CASSSRTSGLYSSYEQYF. CDR3 DNA: TGTGCCAGCAGTTCCCGGACGTCCGGACTCTATAGCTCCTACGAGCAGTACTTC.

The chain is built from TRBV5-8 and TRBJ2-5; possibly TRBD1 or TRBD2 for D (6 bases each). CDR1 and CDR2 (germline): SGHTS, YDEGEE. V was pared by 4 bases and J by 4 bases, with 20 bases between. The CDR3 is 16 residues long. CDR3 loop: CASSLEWGAPRETQYF. The CDR3 nucleotides read TGTGCCAGCAGCCTGGAGTGGGGGGCGCCTCGAGAGACCCAGTACTTC.

At least ten counts were recorded for this clonotype. This chain connects TRBV7-9 to TRBJ2-1; 8 nucleotides align to TRBD2. This CDR3 region has 15 residues. The ends lost 3 bases at V and 4 bases at J; junction bases unmatched: 5. CDR1 SEHNR and CDR2 FQNEAQ come from the germline V gene (reference sequence). The CDR3 spells CASSFTSGGYNEQFF. The CDR3 coding sequence is TGTGCCAGCAGCTTTACTAGCGGTGGATACAATGAGCAGTTCTTC.

This clonotype was detected ten times or more. The V gene is TRBV12-3 or TRBV12-4, the J gene TRBJ2-7, with 9 positions matching TRBD2. This CDR3 region has 20 residues. J gave up 5 bases and V 1 base, and 21 bases lay outside the gene matches. This chain's CDR3 is CASSLDGFASGKDSGHEQYF. The DNA of the CDR3 is TGTGCCAGCAGTTTAGATGGTTTTGCTAGCGGGAAGGATTCGGGGCACGAGCAGTACTTC.

Ten or more counts support this clonotype. The chain joins TRBV5-1 to TRBJ1-4; D remains unclear. CDR1 and CDR2 (germline): SGHRS, YFSETQ. Between the trimmed V and J ends, which lost 0 bases and 8 bases, there was a span of 8 bases. The CDR3 covers 13 residues. The chain's CDR3 is CASSLGEEEKLFF. The CDR3 DNA sequence: TGCGCCAGCAGCTTGGGGGAGGAGGAAAAACTGTTTTTT.

The J gene is TRBJ2-3, the V gene TRBV20-1; D call uncertain. The CDR3 has 12 amino acids. Trimming removed 1 base at V and 6 bases at J, with 8 bases between. From germline, CDR1 is DFQATT and CDR2 SNEGSKA (reference sequence). The chain's CDR3 is CSARAYGDTQYF. The CDR3 DNA reads as TGCAGTGCTAGAGCCTACGGGGATACGCAGTATTTT.

This clonotype has ten or more counts. The chain is built from TRBV24-1 and TRBJ2-1, with 9 nucleotides matching TRBD1. The V gene end was trimmed by 8 bases and the J gene end by 7 bases; junction bases not matched to a gene: 17. The CDR3 runs 17 residues. Germline V gives CDR1 KGHDR, CDR2 SFDVKD. Here the CDR3 DNA reads TGTGCCACCAACGCAGAAACCGGGACAGGGAAGGGAAATGAGCAGTTCTTC. Protein sequence: CATNAETGTGKGNEQFF.

This clonotype was observed at least ten times. The rearrangement uses TRBV3-1 and TRBJ2-7; the match to TRBD2 covers 8 bases. The CDR3 covers 12 residues. Germline V gene lookup returns CDR1 LGHDT and CDR2 YNNKEL (reference sequence). Trimming removed 5 bases from V and 7 bases from J; junction bases left unmatched: 4. The CDR3, as DNA: TGTGCCAGCAGCTCCAGCGGGAGAGAGCAGTACTTC. The encoded protein is CASSSSGREQYF.

The genes are TRBV9 and TRBJ2-1, with a weak D call TRBD2 (5 bases). Trimming pared 4 bases from V and 3 bases from J, leaving 11 bases between. The CDR3 totals 14 residues. The germline CDR1 and CDR2 sequences are SGDLS and YYNGEE. The CDR3 DNA reads as TGTGCCAGCAGCACCCGGACTGGCTACAATGAGCAGTTCTTC. It is translated as CASSTRTGYNEQFF.

The chain is built from TRBV20-1 and TRBJ1-2, with D uncertain. The ends were cut back, 4 bases at V and 7 bases at J, with 10 bases in the middle. The germline V gene encodes CDR1 DFQATT and CDR2 SNEGSKA (reference sequence). The CDR3 is 11 residues long. CDR3 nucleotide sequence: TGCAGTGCTAAAGAAGGAGCTGGCTACACCTTC. Translation gives CSAKEGAGYTF.

In its sample, this clonotype was seen once. A read error may be the cause here, since a much bigger clone is one base away. This chain links TRBV9 with TRBJ2-3, with 8 bases fitting TRBD2. The CDR3 runs 16 residues. Germline CDR1 SGDLS, CDR2 YYNGEE. The trim removed 0 bases at V and 3 bases at J, leaving 6 bases unmatched. The DNA for the CDR3 is TGTGCCAGCAGCGTAGCTGGGGCTAGCGGGACAGATACGCAGTATTTT. Amino acid sequence: CASSVAGASGTDTQYF. Using reference TRBV9 and TRBJ2-3 for the parts outside the CDR3, the full variable domain is DSGVTQTPKHLITATGQRVTLRCSPRSGDLSVYWYQQSLDQGLQFLIQYYNGEERAKGNILERFSAQQFPDLHSELNLSSLELGDSALYFCASSVAGASGTDTQYFGPGTRLTVL.

This clonotype was counted at least ten times. The V call is TRBV27, the J call TRBJ2-5; 14 bases align to TRBD2. Germline loops: CDR1 MNHEY, CDR2 SMNVEV (reference sequence). The junction had 17 bases not matched to a gene; V was cut back by 10 bases and J by 4 bases. The CDR3 is made up of 18 amino acids. The CDR3 nucleotides are TGTGCCACCCAGGCTTCTGGCGCGGGACTAGCGGGAGTAGAGACCCAGTACTTC. Translating it yields CATQASGAGLAGVETQYF.

As regards this clonotype: Since no conserved phenylalanine or tryptophan closes the CDR3, a read error is the likely cause. The gene calls are TRBV2 and TRBJ2-5; TRBD2 matches at 7 bases. CDR1 is SNHLY, CDR2 FYNNEI, per germline. The V segment lost 6 bases and the J segment 3 bases; nucleotides outside the gene matches: 4. The CDR3 length is 13 residues. The CDR3: CASSMGGKETQYL. The CDR3 DNA reads TGTGCCAGCAGCATGGGAGGGAAAGAGACCCAGTACCTC.

This clonotype was detected only once. A clone one base away is much larger, so this may be a read error. The V gene is TRBV2, the J gene TRBJ2-6; no clear D gene. CDR3 length: 15 residues. From germline, CDR1 is SNHLY and CDR2 FYNNEI. Trimming cost V 8 bases and J 2 bases, with 13 bases left between them. The CDR3 protein is CASATLGPGANVLTF. The CDR3 bases are TGTGCCAGCGCGACCTTGGGCCCTGGGGCCAACGTCCTGACTTTC.

About this clonotype: Just one base apart from a much larger clone, this may be a read error. The chain carries TRBV28 and TRBJ1-1, with D perhaps matching TRBD1 (5 bases). With 2 bases removed from V and 4 bases from J, the gap between germline ends came to 17 bases. This CDR3 has 16 residues. From germline, CDR1 is MDHEN and CDR2 SYDVKM. CDR3 DNA sequence: TGTGCCAGCAGTTTAGGGACCGAAATTTTTAGCACTGAAGCTTTCTTT. This gives the protein CASSLGTEIFSTEAFF. The full variable domain, rest sourced from reference TRBV28 and TRBJ1-1, is DVKVTQSSRYLVKRTGEKVFLECVQDMDHENMFWYRQDPGLGLRLIYFSYDVKMKEKGDIPEGYSVSREKKERFSLILESASTNQTSMYLCASSLGTEIFSTEAFFGQGTRLTVV.

This chain uses TRBV5-1 with TRBJ2-3; D may be TRBD1 (5 bases). The CDR3 spans 16 residues. The V end was cut by 0 bases, the J end by 1 base, with 12 bases between. Germline V gene data show CDR1 as SGHRS and CDR2 as YFSETQ. CDR3 sequence (DNA): TGCGCCAGCAGCTTGGCCGCAGGGATTGGCACAGATACGCAGTATTTT. This codes for CASSLAAGIGTDTQYF.

This clonotype was recorded at least ten times. This CDR3 is CASNLGGQAFF. The CDR3, as DNA: TGTGCCAGCAACCTAGGGGGGCAAGCTTTCTTT. J is TRBJ1-1 and V is TRBV2, with D perhaps TRBD1 (6 bases). V lost 7 bases and J 9 bases, leaving 12 bases between the germline ends. Per the germline V gene, CDR1 is SNHLY and CDR2 is FYNNEI. This CDR3 is 11 amino acids long.

Only one count was recorded for this clonotype. The chain combines TRBV2 with TRBJ1-2, with TRBD1 matching over 11 bases. Trimming took 6 bases from V and 7 from J; bases not matched to a gene: 13. Germline CDR1 is SNHLY and CDR2 is FYNNEI. The CDR3 totals 16 residues. The CDR3 sequence is CASSLNSGTGGRGYTF. The CDR3 bases are TGTGCCAGCAGCTTGAATTCCGGGACAGGGGGTCGTGGCTACACCTTC.

This clonotype was recorded many times. The J gene is TRBJ2-2, the V gene TRBV3-1; TRBD2 agrees at 12 bases. Germline trimming cut 1 base from V and 4 bases from J; bases unmatched to any gene: 1. Germline V CDR1 and CDR2: LGHDT, YNNKEL (reference sequence). The CDR3 length is 16 residues. CDR3 nucleotides: TGTGCCAGCAGCCAAGGGACTAGCGGGACCACCGGGGAGCTGTTTTTT. It specifies CASSQGTSGTTGELFF.

This clonotype was counted at least ten times. The J gene is TRBJ2-7, the V gene TRBV7-2, with TRBD2 matching 12 bases. From germline, CDR1 is SGHTA and CDR2 FQGNSA. V was clipped by 6 bases and J by 9 bases; unmatched bases: 9. The CDR3 sequence is 14 residues long. CDR3 sequence reads: CASSPTSGSYWQYF. The CDR3 bases are TGTGCCAGCAGTCCGACTAGCGGGAGTTACTGGCAGTACTTC.

A few counts support this clonotype. As DNA, the CDR3 is TGTGCCAGCAGCGCCCGTGGCGGATCCTACGAGCAGTACTTC. Its translation is CASSARGGSYEQYF. The chain joins TRBV11-2 to TRBJ2-7; D unresolved. Germline V gene data show CDR1 as SGHAT and CDR2 as FQNNGV. Trimming took off 5 bases at V and 1 base at J, with 12 bases between the two ends. The CDR3 is made up of 14 amino acids.

Many counts were recorded for this clonotype. The chain joins TRBV28 to TRBJ1-6; D perhaps matches TRBD1 (5 bases). The CDR3 has 13 amino acids. From germline, CDR1 is MDHEN and CDR2 SYDVKM. Trimming took off 7 bases at V and 9 bases at J, with 13 bases between the two ends. CDR3 sequence: CASTAGTISPLHF. The CDR3 nucleotides are TGTGCCAGCACGGCAGGGACGATTTCACCCCTCCACTTT.

Worth noting for this clonotype: Here the CDR3 omits its conserved ending phenylalanine or tryptophan, so a read error is the likely source. The chain combines TRBV5-1 with TRBJ2-5, with D unclear. The CDR3 spans 14 residues. Germline V CDR1 and CDR2: SGHRS, YFSETQ. Trimming pared 0 bases from V and 0 bases from J, leaving 6 bases between. This CDR3 reads CASSLGQDQETQYL. The CDR3 DNA sequence: TGCGCCAGCAGCTTGGGACAAGACCAAGAGACCCAGTACTTG.